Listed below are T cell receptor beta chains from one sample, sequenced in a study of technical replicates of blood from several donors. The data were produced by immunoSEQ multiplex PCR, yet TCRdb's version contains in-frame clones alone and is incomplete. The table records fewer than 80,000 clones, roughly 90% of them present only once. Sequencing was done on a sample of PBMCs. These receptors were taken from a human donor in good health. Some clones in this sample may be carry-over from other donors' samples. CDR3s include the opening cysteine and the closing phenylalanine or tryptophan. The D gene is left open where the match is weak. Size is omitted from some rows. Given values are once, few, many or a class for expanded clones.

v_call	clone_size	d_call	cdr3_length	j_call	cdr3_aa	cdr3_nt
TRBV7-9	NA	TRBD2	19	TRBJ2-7	CASSSPRRRGATSSYEQYF	TGTGCCAGCAGCTCCCCCCGGAGGCGGGGGGCCACCTCCTCCTACGAGCAGTACTTC
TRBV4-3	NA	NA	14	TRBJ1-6	CASSQDDADTTLHF	TGCGCCAGCAGCCAAGATGATGCCGATACAACCCTCCACTTT
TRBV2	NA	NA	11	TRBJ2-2	CASTRTGELFF	TGTGCCAGCACCCGCACCGGGGAGCTGTTTTTT
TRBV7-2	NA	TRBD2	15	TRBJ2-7	CASSLRAGGVYEQYF	TGTGCCAGCAGCTTAAGGGCGGGAGGTGTATACGAGCAGTACTTC
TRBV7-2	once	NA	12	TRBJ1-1	CASSLGVVGAFF	TGTGCCAGCAGCTTAGGTGTGGTTGGCGCTTTCTTT
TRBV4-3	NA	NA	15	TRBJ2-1	CASSQVRGFDGEQFF	TGCGCCAGCAGCCAAGTTCGCGGGTTCGACGGTGAGCAGTTCTTC
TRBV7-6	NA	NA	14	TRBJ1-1	CASSPSGGNTEAFF	TGTGCCAGCAGCCCCTCGGGGGGGAACACTGAAGCTTTCTTT
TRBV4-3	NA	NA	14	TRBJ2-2	CASSQYTNTGELFF	TGCGCCAGCAGCCAGTATACTAACACCGGGGAGCTGTTTTTT
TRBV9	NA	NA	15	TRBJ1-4	CASSPREGANEKLFF	TGTGCCAGCAGCCCCCGGGAGGGTGCTAATGAAAAACTGTTTTTT
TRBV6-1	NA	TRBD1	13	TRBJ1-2	CASSRDRNYGYTF	TGTGCCAGCAGCCGGGACAGAAACTATGGCTACACCTTC
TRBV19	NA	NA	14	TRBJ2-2	CASSPRVSTGELFF	TGTGCCAGTAGCCCCAGGGTATCCACCGGGGAGCTGTTTTTT
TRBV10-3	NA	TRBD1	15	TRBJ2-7	CAISVGTGFSYEQYF	TGTGCCATCAGTGTCGGGACAGGGTTCTCCTACGAGCAGTACTTC
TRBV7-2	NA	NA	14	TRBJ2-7	CASSFRTDLYEQYF	TGTGCCAGCAGCTTTAGGACAGACCTCTACGAGCAGTACTTC
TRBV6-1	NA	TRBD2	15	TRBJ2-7	CASSGGGYSSYEQYF	TGTGCCAGCAGTGGGGGGGGGTATAGCTCCTACGAGCAGTACTTC
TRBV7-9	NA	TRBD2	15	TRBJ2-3	CASSLFRGGTDTQYF	TGTGCCAGCAGCCTGTTCCGGGGGGGCACAGATACGCAGTATTTT
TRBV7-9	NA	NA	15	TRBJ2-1	CASSILSTDYNEQFF	TGTGCCAGCAGCATACTTTCGACAGACTACAATGAGCAGTTCTTC
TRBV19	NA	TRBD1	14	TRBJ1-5	CASSMGTAGQPQHF	TGTGCCAGTAGTATGGGGACAGCAGGTCAGCCCCAGCATTTT
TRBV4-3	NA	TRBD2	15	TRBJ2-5	CASSQGAGGPETQYF	TGCGCCAGCAGCCAAGGAGCGGGGGGGCCAGAGACCCAGTACTTC
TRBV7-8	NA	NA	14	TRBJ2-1	CASSFGTLDNEQFF	TGTGCCAGCAGCTTCGGGACTCTTGACAATGAGCAGTTCTTC
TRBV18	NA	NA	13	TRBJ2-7	CASSPPTGYEQYF	TGTGCCAGCTCACCTCCGACAGGTTACGAGCAGTACTTC
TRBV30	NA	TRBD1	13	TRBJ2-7	CAWSGTGVHEQYF	TGTGCCTGGAGTGGGACAGGGGTCCACGAGCAGTACTTC
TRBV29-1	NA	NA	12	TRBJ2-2	CSVEDRGGELFF	TGCAGCGTTGAAGACCGGGGGGGGGAGCTGTTTTTT
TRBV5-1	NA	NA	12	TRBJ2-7	CASSLAEYEQYF	TGCGCCAGCAGCTTGGCTGAGTACGAGCAGTACTTC
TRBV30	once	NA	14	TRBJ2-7	CAWGRTGYGYEQYF	TGTGCCTGGGGAAGAACGGGGTACGGCTACGAGCAGTACTTC
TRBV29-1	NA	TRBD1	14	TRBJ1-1	CSVAGSPGQDYHFF	TGCAGCGTTGCTGGAAGTCCGGGACAGGACTACCATTTCTTT
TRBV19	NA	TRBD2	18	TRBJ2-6	CASSASSGGTSGANVLTF	TGTGCCAGTAGTGCGAGTAGCGGGGGGACCTCTGGGGCCAACGTCCTGACTTTC
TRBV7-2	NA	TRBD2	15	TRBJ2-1	CASSRTSGRSYEQFF	TGTGCCAGCAGCCGAACTAGCGGGAGATCTTATGAGCAGTTCTTC
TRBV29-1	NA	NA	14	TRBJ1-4	CSVEDSLLNEKLFF	TGCAGCGTTGAGGACAGCCTTCTTAATGAAAAACTGTTTTTT
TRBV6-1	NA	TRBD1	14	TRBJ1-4	CASSLGTGYEKLFF	TGTGCCAGCAGTCTCGGGACAGGGTATGAAAAACTGTTTTTT
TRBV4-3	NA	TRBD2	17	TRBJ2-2	CASSQGTSGSSAGELFF	TGCGCCAGCAGCCAAGGGACTAGCGGGAGTTCGGCCGGGGAGCTGTTTTTT
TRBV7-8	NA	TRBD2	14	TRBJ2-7	CASSLWTSGPEQYF	TGTGCCAGCAGCTTATGGACTAGCGGCCCTGAGCAGTACTTC
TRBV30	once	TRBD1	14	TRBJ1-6	CAWSPGQGASPLHF	TGTGCCTGGAGCCCAGGGCAGGGGGCCTCGCCCCTCCACTTT
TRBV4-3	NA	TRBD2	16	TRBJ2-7	CASSQDWRGGLHEQYF	TGCGCCAGCAGCCAAGATTGGCGGGGGGGCCTCCACGAGCAGTACTTC
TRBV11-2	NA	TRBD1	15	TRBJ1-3	CASSLRQGLGNTIYF	TGTGCCAGCAGCCTTCGACAGGGTTTGGGGAACACCATATATTTT
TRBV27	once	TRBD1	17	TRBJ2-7	CASSLLTGTGSSYEQYF	TGTGCCAGCAGTTTATTAACCGGGACAGGGTCCTCCTACGAGCAGTACTTC
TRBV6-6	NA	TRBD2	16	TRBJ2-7	CASSYSASGRVYEQYF	TGTGCCAGCAGTTACTCTGCTAGCGGGAGAGTCTACGAGCAGTACTTC
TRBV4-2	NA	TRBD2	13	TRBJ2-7	CASSGGTSGEQYF	TGTGCCAGCAGCGGGGGGACTAGCGGGGAGCAGTACTTC
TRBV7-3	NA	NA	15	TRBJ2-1	CASSLRLASYNEQFF	TGTGCCAGCAGCTTAAGGCTAGCATCCTACAATGAGCAGTTCTTC
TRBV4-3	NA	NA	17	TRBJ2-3	CASSQDPSGPTSDTQYF	TGCGCCAGCAGCCAAGATCCCAGCGGGCCGACTTCAGATACGCAGTATTTT
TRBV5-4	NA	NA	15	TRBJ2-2	CASSSGLITGGELFF	TGTGCCAGCAGCTCGGGACTCATAACAGGCGGGGAGCTGTTTTTT
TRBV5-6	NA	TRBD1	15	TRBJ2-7	CASSLFDRGSYEQYF	TGTGCCAGCAGTCTTTTCGACAGGGGGTCCTACGAGCAGTACTTC
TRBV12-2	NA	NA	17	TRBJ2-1	CASRLATSGGAYNEQFF	TGTGCAAGTCGCTTAGCAACTAGCGGGGGGGCTTACAATGAGCAGTTCTTC
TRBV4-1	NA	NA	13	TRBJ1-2	CASSPPVNYGYTF	TGCGCCAGCAGCCCCCCAGTGAACTATGGCTACACCTTC
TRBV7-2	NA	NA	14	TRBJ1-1	CASSLSRVGTEAFF	TGTGCCAGCAGCTTATCCAGGGTGGGCACTGAAGCTTTCTTT
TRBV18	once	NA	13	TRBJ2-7	CASSAGVSDEQYF	TGTGCCAGCTCAGCCGGAGTCAGCGACGAGCAGTACTTC
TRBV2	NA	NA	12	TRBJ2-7	CASSDRVYEQYF	TGTGCCAGCAGTGACAGGGTCTACGAGCAGTACTTC
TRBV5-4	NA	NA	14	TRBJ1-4	CASSTGRGDEKLFF	TGTGCCAGCAGTACCGGACGGGGGGATGAAAAACTGTTTTTT
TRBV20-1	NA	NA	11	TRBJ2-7	CSAPRAYEQYF	TGCAGTGCACCGAGAGCCTACGAGCAGTACTTC
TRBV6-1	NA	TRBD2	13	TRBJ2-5	CASSEGGRETQYF	TGTGCCAGCAGTGAGGGGGGGAGGGAGACCCAGTACTTC
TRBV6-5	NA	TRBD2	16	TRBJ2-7	CASSYSLMTSTSEQYF	TGTGCCAGCAGTTACTCCCTTATGACTAGCACGTCCGAGCAGTACTTC